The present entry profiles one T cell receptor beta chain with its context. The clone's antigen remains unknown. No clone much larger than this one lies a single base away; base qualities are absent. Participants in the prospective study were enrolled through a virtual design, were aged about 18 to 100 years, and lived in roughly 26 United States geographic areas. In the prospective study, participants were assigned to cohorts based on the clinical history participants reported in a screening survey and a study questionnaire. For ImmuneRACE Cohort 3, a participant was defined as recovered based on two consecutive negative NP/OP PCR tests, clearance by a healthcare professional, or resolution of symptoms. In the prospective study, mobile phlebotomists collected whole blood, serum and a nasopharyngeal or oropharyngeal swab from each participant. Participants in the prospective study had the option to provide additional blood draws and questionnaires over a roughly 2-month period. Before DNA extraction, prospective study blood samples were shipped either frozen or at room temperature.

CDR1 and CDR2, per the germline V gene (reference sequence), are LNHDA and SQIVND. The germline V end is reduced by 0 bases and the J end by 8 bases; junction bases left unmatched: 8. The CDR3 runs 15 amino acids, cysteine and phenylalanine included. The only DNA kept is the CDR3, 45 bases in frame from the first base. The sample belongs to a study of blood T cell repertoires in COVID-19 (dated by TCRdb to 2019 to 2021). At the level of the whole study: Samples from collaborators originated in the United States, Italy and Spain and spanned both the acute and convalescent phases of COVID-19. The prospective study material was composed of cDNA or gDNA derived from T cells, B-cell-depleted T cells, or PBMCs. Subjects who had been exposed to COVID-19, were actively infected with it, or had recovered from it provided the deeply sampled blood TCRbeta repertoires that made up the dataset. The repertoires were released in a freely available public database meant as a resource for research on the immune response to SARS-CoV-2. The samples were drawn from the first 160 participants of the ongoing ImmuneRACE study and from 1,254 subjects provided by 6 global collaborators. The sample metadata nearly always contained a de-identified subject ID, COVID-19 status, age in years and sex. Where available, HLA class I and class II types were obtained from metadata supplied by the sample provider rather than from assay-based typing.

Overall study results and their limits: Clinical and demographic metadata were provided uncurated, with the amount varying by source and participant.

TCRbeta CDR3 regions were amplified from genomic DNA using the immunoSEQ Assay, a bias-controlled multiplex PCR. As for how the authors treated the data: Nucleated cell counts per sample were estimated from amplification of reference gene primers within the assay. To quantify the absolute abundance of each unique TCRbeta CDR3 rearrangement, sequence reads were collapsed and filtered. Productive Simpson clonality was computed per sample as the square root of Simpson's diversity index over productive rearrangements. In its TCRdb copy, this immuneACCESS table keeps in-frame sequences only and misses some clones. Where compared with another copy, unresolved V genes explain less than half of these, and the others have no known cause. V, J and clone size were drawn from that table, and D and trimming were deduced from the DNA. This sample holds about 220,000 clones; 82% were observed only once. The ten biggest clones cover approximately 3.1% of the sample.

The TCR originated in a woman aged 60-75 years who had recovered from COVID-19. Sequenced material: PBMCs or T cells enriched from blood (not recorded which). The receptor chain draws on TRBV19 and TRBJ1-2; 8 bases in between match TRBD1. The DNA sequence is TGTGCCAGTAGTATAGATCGGACAGGGCCTTACGGCTACACCTTC. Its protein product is CASSIDRTGPYGYTF.